The 9 T cell receptor beta chains given below trace back to one sample, sequenced in a study of shared clonotypes between healthy human individuals. Assay: immunoSEQ multiplex PCR; the TCRdb copy retains only in-frame clones and omits some. This table holds some 1,600,000 clones, 95% to 99% found once. Sample: naive CD4+ T cells sorted from blood. Subset meaning: CD45RA+ positively selected. All receptors derive from a man aged 25 to 45 in good health.

This clone was detected once. The chain employs TRBV6-6 and TRBJ2-7; 9 positions match TRBD1. The CDR3 extends over 14 amino acids. The V gene's germline CDR1 is MNHNY and CDR2 SVGAGI (reference sequence). Unmatched junction bases numbered 8, after V lost 6 bases and J lost 5 bases. CDR3 in DNA: TGTGCCAGCAGCCGGACAGGGGCTCAAAACGAGCAGTACTTC. Protein: CASSRTGAQNEQYF.

V gene TRBV19 combines with J gene TRBJ2-7, with 7 bases identical to TRBD2. Losses at the gene ends were 7 bases for V and 5 bases for J; bases not matched to a gene: 11. The CDR3 is 14 amino acids. From germline, CDR1 is LNHDA and CDR2 SQIVND (reference sequence). The CDR3 region is CASKPALGRDEQYF. The CDR3 DNA follows: TGTGCCAGTAAGCCCGCGTTAGGGAGGGACGAGCAGTACTTC.

The rearrangement uses TRBV19 and TRBJ2-5; possibly TRBD2 for D (5 bases). Germline V gene lookup returns CDR1 LNHDA and CDR2 SQIVND (reference sequence). V dropped 1 base and J dropped 3 bases, with 9 bases sitting between them. This CDR3 is built from 14 residues. CDR3 in DNA: TGTGCCAGTAGTATAGCGGGGAATGAAGAGACCCAGTACTTC. Protein sequence: CASSIAGNEETQYF.

The V and J genes are TRBV20-1 and TRBJ2-1; no reliable D call. The CDR3 length is 9 residues. From germline, CDR1 is DFQATT and CDR2 SNEGSKA (reference sequence). V lost 0 bases and J 9 bases, leaving 0 bases between the germline ends. The CDR3 bases are TGCAGTGCTAGAGATGAGCAGTTCTTC. Its protein is CSARDEQFF.

The rearrangement links TRBV7-2 to TRBJ2-5; D is ambiguous. With 2 bases removed from V and 9 bases from J, the gap between germline ends came to 13 bases. CDR3 length: 13 residues. From germline, CDR1 is SGHTA and CDR2 FQGNSA. The CDR3 loop reads CASSLQKLEPQYF. Written as DNA, the CDR3 is TGTGCCAGCAGCTTACAGAAGCTGGAACCCCAGTACTTC.

The chain joins TRBV10-2 to TRBJ2-7, with D perhaps matching TRBD1 (6 bases). The CDR3 loop spans 15 amino acids. V was trimmed by 2 bases and J by 2 bases, leaving 13 bases between them. Germline CDR1 is WSHSY and CDR2 is SAAADI. CDR3 in amino acids: CASSEMGTIPYEQYF. In DNA, the CDR3 is TGCGCCAGCAGTGAGATGGGGACAATACCCTACGAGCAGTACTTC.

This chain joins TRBV2 and TRBJ1-4; D not resolved. The germline gives CDR1 SNHLY, CDR2 FYNNEI. This CDR3 region has 12 residues. V shed 7 bases and J shed 3 bases, with 6 bases lying between them. The CDR3 region has the DNA TGTGCCAGCACACAGTCTAATGAAAAACTGTTTTTT. Its translation is CASTQSNEKLFF.

CDR3 region: CASSRRGTGELFF. CDR3 coding DNA: TGTGCCAGCAGCCGCAGGGGCACCGGGGAGCTGTTTTTT. This rearrangement joins TRBV7-2 to TRBJ2-2; D is perhaps TRBD1 (6 bases). Trimming cost V 5 bases and J 4 bases, with 8 bases left between them. Germline values: CDR1 SGHTA, CDR2 FQGNSA. There are 13 residues in the CDR3.

This sequence joins TRBV7-9 and TRBJ2-7; D uncertain. This CDR3 comprises 12 residues. Per germline, CDR1 SEHNR and CDR2 FQNEAQ (reference sequence). The V end lost 2 bases, the J end lost 3 bases, and 5 bases lay between the germline ends. The CDR3 here is CASSLPFYEQYF. CDR3 DNA: TGTGCCAGCAGCTTACCGTTCTACGAGCAGTACTTC.